This entry is about one TCR beta chain. Its antigen is not known. Nominally healthy donors provided the samples, though records likely missed some immune exposures. This record belongs to a study of cytomegalovirus exposure and HLA in healthy donors. Overall study results and limits: A later analysis linked some 17,000 TCR beta sequences to HLA alleles at 0.05 false discovery rate. Most observed TCR sequences were rare, whereas some public TCRs were detected in many donors.

CDR1 LGHNA and CDR2 YSLEER come from the germline V gene. The CDR3 runs to 14 residues. The V and J ends lost 1 base and 1 base respectively, with 7 bases between them. PCR was performed using 60 Vbeta and 13 Jbeta primers. Libraries were prepared by immunoSEQ multiplex PCR; TCRdb keeps only in-frame clonotypes and omits some of them. The data show 85,000 to 120,000 clones, with over 80% seen just once and just over 2.5% held by the top ten. This clonotype originated in a man aged 35 to 55 in good health and CMV-seronegative. Sequenced material: PBMCs. This chain links TRBV4-3 with TRBJ1-1; possibly TRBD1 for D (5 bases). CDR3 amino acids: CASSQVTANTEAFF. The CDR3 region has the DNA TGCGCCAGCAGCCAAGTGACAGCGAACACTGAAGCTTTCTTT.